A single sample is the source of the 32 T cell receptor beta chains below, sequenced in a study of CD8 T cells in Susac syndrome. When the RNA was reverse transcribed, random hexamers were used with an input of roughly 0.45 to 1 ug. TCRdb reprocessed the immunoSEQ multiplex PCR reads with MiXCR, giving one entry per CDR3 protein. The sample shows 80,000 or so distinct CDR3 sequences, about 96% of them seen only once. Input material: CD8+ T cells from PBMCs. The receptors come from a human donor with Susac syndrome.

V is TRBV9 and J is TRBJ2-5; 8 nucleotides agree with TRBD2. Germline loops: CDR1 SGDLS, CDR2 YYNGEE. The V gene end was trimmed by 3 bases and the J gene end by 5 bases; junction bases not matched to a gene: 6. The CDR3 totals 14 residues. The CDR3 region has the DNA TGTGCCAGCAGCGCCGGGGGGGGCCATGAGACCCAGTACTTC. Translated: CASSAGGGHETQYF.

The chain uses TRBV6-1 and TRBJ2-7; D perhaps matches TRBD1 (5 bases). Trimming cost V 4 bases and J 3 bases, with 13 bases left between them. The CDR3 extends over 14 amino acids. Germline assignment: CDR1 MNHNS and CDR2 SASEGT. The CDR3 sequence: CASSVARAYYEQYV. For the CDR3, the DNA is TGTGCCAGCAGTGTCGCCAGGGCTTACTACGAGCAGTACGTC.

The chain couples TRBV24-1 to TRBJ2-1, with a possible D match to TRBD2 (7 bases). The CDR3 consists of 16 residues. Per germline, CDR1 KGHDR and CDR2 SFDVKD. V lost 7 bases to trimming and J lost 8 bases, with 23 bases between them. The CDR3 here is CATSLRGRAPTDEQFF. CDR3 sequence (DNA): TGTGCCACCAGCCTTAGGGGGAGGGCGCCAACCGATGAGCAGTTCTTC.

The sample holds one count of this clonotype. The chain combines TRBV2 with TRBJ2-7; 8 bases match TRBD1. Trimming cost V 9 bases and J 6 bases; bases outside gene matches: 10. This CDR3 spans 13 amino acids. Germline-derived CDR1 and CDR2 are SNHLY and FYNNEI. The CDR3 loop reads CASTGTGPPEQYV. As DNA, the CDR3 is TGTGCCAGTACGGGGACAGGCCCCCCCGAGCAGTACGTC.

CDR3 sequence: CSVEAGQANYGYTF. The DNA for the CDR3 is TGCAGCGTTGAGGCAGGTCAAGCTAACTATGGCTACACCTTC. The rearrangement joins TRBV29-1 to TRBJ1-2; D ambiguous. CDR3 length: 14 residues. The V gene lost 3 bases and the J gene lost 0 bases, with 11 bases spanning the gap. Per germline, CDR1 SQVTM and CDR2 ANQGSEA.

The V call is TRBV7-8, the J call TRBJ1-2, with 7 bases that match TRBD1. Trimming at V came to 6 bases and at J to 1 base, leaving 14 bases not matched to a gene. The CDR3 loop spans 17 amino acids. The V gene's germline CDR1 is SGHVS and CDR2 FQNEAQ. This CDR3 is CASSGRNRGRGNYGYTF. DNA of the CDR3: TGTGCCAGCAGTGGGCGGAACAGGGGCCGTGGTAACTATGGCTACACCTTC.

J is TRBJ2-7 and V is TRBV2; 9 nucleotides match TRBD1. The CDR3 is made up of 16 amino acids. Germline CDR1 is SNHLY and CDR2 is FYNNEI. Germline trimming cut 7 bases from V and 6 bases from J; bases unmatched to any gene: 16. CDR3 protein: CASTILTGGKVGEQYV. CDR3 in DNA: TGTGCCAGCACCATACTGACAGGGGGTAAGGTCGGCGAGCAGTACGTC.

The chain is built from TRBV2 and TRBJ2-3; weak D call: TRBD1 (7 bases). V dropped 4 bases and J dropped 5 bases, with 22 bases sitting between them. From germline, CDR1 is SNHLY and CDR2 FYNNEI. The CDR3 sequence is 17 residues long. The CDR3 reads CASSGGGALRGKDTQYF. The CDR3 nucleotides read TGTGCCAGCAGTGGAGGGGGCGCCCTCCGGGGGAAAGATACGCAGTATTTT.

This chain links TRBV5-1 with TRBJ1-1, with D hard to call. V was trimmed by 2 bases and J by 0 bases, leaving 14 bases between them. The CDR3 sequence is 16 residues long. The germline V gene encodes CDR1 SGHRS and CDR2 YFSETQ. CDR3 nucleotides: TGCGCCAGCAGCTTCGACGCCCTGGGTTTGAACACTGAAGCTTTCTTT. Its translation is CASSFDALGLNTEAFF.

The V call is TRBV28, the J call TRBJ2-6; D gene uncertain. The germline V gene has CDR1 MDHEN and CDR2 SYDVKM. This CDR3 has 19 amino acids. V lost 5 bases, J lost 0 bases, and 20 bases lay in between. The CDR3 region has the DNA TGTGCCAGCAGTCACCTCCAAGGCAGACACCCCTCTGGGGCCAACGTCCTGACTTTC. Translated: CASSHLQGRHPSGANVLTF.

The CDR3 coding sequence is TGTGCCAGCGGGGGGGCCTGGAATGAGCAGTTCTTC. Protein: CASGGAWNEQFF. The chain combines TRBV9 with TRBJ2-1; possible D gene TRBD2, 7 bases. Trimming pared 7 bases from V and 7 bases from J, leaving 12 bases between. This CDR3 has 12 amino acids. CDR1 and CDR2 (germline): SGDLS, YYNGEE.

This clonotype was seen a single time. This chain links TRBV15 with TRBJ2-2; 10 nucleotides match TRBD1. V lost 5 bases to trimming and J lost 3 bases; unmatched junction nucleotides: 9. The CDR3 spans 17 residues. The germline V gene encodes CDR1 LNHNV and CDR2 YYDKDF (reference sequence). The CDR3 bases are TGTGCCACCAGCCTCGACAGGGGGCCTCTAGACACCGGGGAGCTGTTTTTT. Protein product: CATSLDRGPLDTGELFF.

V usage is TRBV2 and J usage is TRBJ2-7, with 12 nucleotides matching TRBD2. In germline, CDR1 is SNHLY, CDR2 FYNNEI. V was pared by 7 bases and J by 2 bases, with 0 bases of the junction left unmatched. The CDR3 consists of 13 residues. CDR3 DNA: TGTGCCAGCACTAGCGGGAGGGCCTACGAGCAGTACTTC. Encoded protein: CASTSGRAYEQYF.

The chain employs TRBV27 and TRBJ2-3, with TRBD2 matching over 8 bases. The V gene end was trimmed by 7 bases and the J gene end by 4 bases; junction bases not matched to a gene: 13. There are 16 residues in the CDR3. Germline CDR1 reads MNHEY; CDR2 reads SMNVEV (reference sequence). CDR3: CASTPLSGRGADTQYF. In nucleotides, the CDR3 is TGTGCCAGCACCCCTCTCAGTGGGCGGGGGGCAGATACGCAGTATTTT.

The sample holds one count of this clonotype. The rearrangement links TRBV4-3 to TRBJ2-2; TRBD2 aligns across 7 bases. Trimming at V came to 3 bases and at J to 4 bases, leaving 2 bases not matched to a gene. This CDR3 has 14 amino acids. Germline CDR1 reads LGHNA; CDR2 reads YSLEER. The CDR3 is CASSHGRFTGELFF. The CDR3 DNA sequence: TGCGCCAGCAGCCACGGGAGGTTCACCGGGGAGCTGTTTTTT.

The chain couples TRBV24-1 to TRBJ1-5; 7 bases map to TRBD1. J lost 6 bases, V lost 2 bases, and 3 bases had no gene match. The CDR3 is 14 residues long. Looked up from germline, CDR1 is KGHDR and CDR2 is SFDVKD. The CDR3 DNA sequence: TGTGCCACCAGTGATTCCAACAGGGGTCAGCCCCAGCATTTT. Translated: CATSDSNRGQPQHF.

The gene calls are TRBV10-2 and TRBJ2-7, with a possible D match to TRBD1 (6 bases). Germline V gene lookup returns CDR1 WSHSY and CDR2 SAAADI. This CDR3 spans 14 amino acids. V shed 3 bases and J shed 5 bases, with 14 bases lying between them. CDR3 residues: CASSEHGRGNEQYF. The CDR3 DNA follows: TGCGCCAGCAGTGAACACGGCAGGGGAAACGAGCAGTACTTC.

DNA for the CDR3: TGTGCCAGCAGCTGTATTCCGGGACAGCTTGATCAGCCCCAGCATTTT. Protein product: CASSCIPGQLDQPQHF. The V gene is TRBV9, the J gene TRBJ1-5; 7 positions match TRBD1. V was pared by 4 bases and J by 5 bases, with 12 bases of the junction left unmatched. The CDR3 sequence is 16 residues long. From germline, CDR1 is SGDLS and CDR2 YYNGEE.

V usage is TRBV29-1 and J usage is TRBJ2-1; TRBD2 is a possible D gene (6 bases). The CDR3 sequence is 11 residues long. Looked up from germline, CDR1 is SQVTM and CDR2 is ANQGSEA. Trimming took off 4 bases at V and 10 bases at J, with 11 bases between the two ends. Written as DNA, the CDR3 is TGCAGCGTTGTAACGGGGGAGGAGCAGTTCTTC. It is translated as CSVVTGEEQFF.

The genes are TRBV5-4 and TRBJ2-5; 12 bases align to TRBD2. CDR1 and CDR2 from the germline V gene are SGHNT and YYREEE (reference sequence). CDR3 length: 15 residues. The ends lost 4 bases at V and 5 bases at J; junction bases unmatched: 6. This chain's CDR3 is CASSPTSGSGETQYF. The CDR3 DNA is TGTGCCAGCAGCCCGACTAGCGGGAGCGGTGAGACCCAGTACTTC.

V gene TRBV20-1 combines with J gene TRBJ1-6, with 8 bases that match TRBD1. CDR1 DFQATT and CDR2 SNEGSKA come from the germline V gene (reference sequence). The CDR3 runs 21 residues. V dropped 6 bases and J dropped 0; count of bases not matched to a gene: 22. The CDR3 sequence is CSASPRQGFDTNRSYNSPLHF. The CDR3 DNA reads as TGCAGTGCCTCACCTCGACAGGGGTTCGATACGAACCGCTCCTATAATTCACCCCTCCACTTT.

The chain uses TRBV5-1 and TRBJ1-1, with TRBD1 matching over 9 bases. Germline-derived CDR1 and CDR2 are SGHRS and YFSETQ. This CDR3 has 18 amino acids. V gave up 2 bases and J gave up 1 base; unmatched junction bases: 12. As DNA, the CDR3 is TGCGCCAGCAGCTTTACTGCGGCTTGGGGACAGGGGAACACTGAAGCTTTCTTT. Translated: CASSFTAAWGQGNTEAFF. The complete variable domain, with remaining parts taken from reference TRBV5-1 and TRBJ1-1, reads KAGVTQTPRYLIKTRGQQVTLSCSPISGHRSVSWYQQTPGQGLQFLFEYFSETQRNKGNFPGRFSGRQFSNSRSEMNVSTLELGDSALYLCASSFTAAWGQGNTEAFFGQGTRLTVV.

The chain joins TRBV20-1 to TRBJ1-2; D uncertain. This CDR3 region has 15 residues. Per the germline V gene, CDR1 is DFQATT and CDR2 is SNEGSKA (reference sequence). V lost 8 bases and J 1 base, leaving 20 bases between the germline ends. The CDR3 is CSIFNTETFNYGYTF. The CDR3 nucleotides read TGCAGTATCTTTAACACAGAAACCTTTAACTATGGCTACACCTTC.

The J gene is TRBJ2-7, the V gene TRBV29-1; TRBD2 matches 14 bases. The V segment lost 5 bases and the J segment 0 bases; nucleotides outside the gene matches: 15. CDR1 SQVTM and CDR2 ANQGSEA come from the germline V gene. The CDR3 is 19 residues long. CDR3 DNA sequence: TGCAGCGTTATGGCGCCCGGGACTAGCGGGAGTGAGAGCTCCTACGAGCAGTACTTC. Protein product: CSVMAPGTSGSESSYEQYF.

This clonotype is a singleton in its sample. The CDR3 DNA sequence: TGTGCCAGCAGCCCGGGGGTAACCTATGGCTACACCTTC. Its translation: CASSPGVTYGYTF. The rearrangement uses TRBV7-9 and TRBJ1-2; a possible D gene is TRBD1 (5 bases). The germline CDR1 and CDR2 sequences are SEHNR and FQNEAQ (reference sequence). The CDR3 spans 13 residues. The V and J ends lost 5 bases and 4 bases respectively, with 11 bases between them. Complete variable domain (other parts from reference TRBV7-9 and TRBJ1-2): DTGVSQNPRHKITKRGQNVTFRCDPISEHNRLYWYRQTLGQGPEFLTYFQNEAQLEKSRLLSDRFSAERPKGSFSTLEIQRTEQGDSAMYLCASSPGVTYGYTFGSGTRLTVV.

The J gene is TRBJ2-3, the V gene TRBV4-1, with 14 bases fitting TRBD2. Trimming removed 0 bases from V and 2 bases from J; junction bases left unmatched: 4. The CDR3 contains 18 residues. Germline CDR1 and CDR2: MGHRA and YSYEKL. The CDR3 DNA reads as TGCGCCAGCAGCCAAGATCGGGGACTAGCGGGAGTCACAGATACGCAGTATTTT. This codes for CASSQDRGLAGVTDTQYF.

V and J are TRBV29-1 and TRBJ2-7; tentatively, D is TRBD1 or TRBD2 (5 bases each). The CDR3 consists of 15 residues. Trimming removed 7 bases from V and 3 bases from J, with 22 bases in between. The germline CDR1 and CDR2 sequences are SQVTM and ANQGSEA. CDR3 loop: CSASLAAGSGYEQYF. CDR3 bases: TGCAGCGCCTCATTGGCAGCAGGGAGCGGCTACGAGCAGTACTTC.

The chain has TRBV11-1 and TRBJ2-3, with TRBD2 as a possible D gene (5 bases). The germline V gene encodes CDR1 SGHAT and CDR2 FQDESV (reference sequence). V shed 2 bases and J shed 6 bases, with 9 bases lying between them. There are 13 residues in the CDR3. CDR3 sequence reads: CASSLLSGDTQYF. The CDR3, as DNA: TGTGCCAGCAGCTTACTTTCGGGGGATACGCAGTATTTT.

This sequence joins TRBV29-1 and TRBJ2-2; D gene uncertain. Germline V lookup: CDR1 SQVTM, CDR2 ANQGSEA. The length of the CDR3 is 13 residues. V was trimmed by 4 bases and J by 1 base, leaving 7 bases between them. The CDR3 DNA is TGCAGCGTTGGGAGCGAGAACACCGGGGAGCTGTTTTTT. This sequence encodes CSVGSENTGELFF.

This rearrangement joins TRBV29-1 to TRBJ2-5, with 9 bases lining up with TRBD2. CDR3 length: 16 amino acids. The junction had 8 bases not matched to a gene; V was cut back by 1 base and J by 2 bases. Per germline, CDR1 SQVTM and CDR2 ANQGSEA. For the CDR3, the DNA is TGCAGCGTTGAAGGCCACGAGGGACTAGCTCAAGAGACCCAGTACTTC. This encodes CSVEGHEGLAQETQYF.

This rearrangement joins TRBV7-9 to TRBJ1-4, with TRBD1 matching over 7 bases. J was trimmed by 0 bases and V by 5 bases; bases with no gene match: 0. From germline, CDR1 is SEHNR and CDR2 FQNEAQ (reference sequence). This CDR3 region has 14 residues. The CDR3 sequence is CASSGTATNEKLFF. CDR3 nucleotides: TGTGCCAGCAGCGGGACAGCAACTAATGAAAAACTGTTTTTT.

The V gene is TRBV7-9, the J gene TRBJ2-1; TRBD2 aligns across 7 bases. The CDR3 covers 15 residues. Germline lookup yields CDR1 SEHNR and CDR2 FQNEAQ (reference sequence). The V and J ends lost 2 bases and 5 bases, in that order; junction bases with no gene match: 6. DNA for the CDR3: TGTGCCAGCAGCTTAAGAGACAGCGGGAACAATGAGCAGTTCTTC. Translated, it gives CASSLRDSGNNEQFF.